These 19 T cell receptor beta chains were all obtained from the same sample, sequenced in a study of T cell responses to AZD1222 COVID-19 vaccine. Produced via immunoSEQ multiplex PCR; TCRdb's table is partial and in-frame only. This repertoire shows 70,000 to 90,000 clones, roughly 87% found once; its top ten account for more than 15%. The specimen was peripheral blood, collected 28 days after the second AZD1222 dose. The receptor set was obtained from an adult who received the AZD1222 COVID-19 vaccine.

This clone was picked up a small number of times. The V gene is TRBV19, the J gene TRBJ1-2; 9 nucleotides match TRBD1. This CDR3 region has 12 residues. V lost 8 bases, J lost 6 bases, and 4 bases stayed unmatched. CDR1 and CDR2 from the germline V gene are LNHDA and SQIVND (reference sequence). CDR3 bases: TGTGCCAGTGAAACAGGGGGCCATGGCTACACCTTC. Translating it yields CASETGGHGYTF.

The rearrangement uses TRBV28 and TRBJ2-3, with D perhaps TRBD2 (5 bases). Looked up from germline, CDR1 is MDHEN and CDR2 is SYDVKM. Trimming cost V 3 bases and J 4 bases, with 14 bases left between them. The CDR3 runs 15 residues. The DNA of the CDR3 is TGTGCCAGCAGTTTCCGGGAAGGGTTGGCAGATACGCAGTATTTT. Its translation is CASSFREGLADTQYF.

The chain recombines TRBV15 with TRBJ2-1; maybe TRBD2 (6 bases). Between the trimmed V and J ends, which lost 2 bases and 6 bases, there was a span of 14 bases. CDR1 LNHNV and CDR2 YYDKDF come from the germline V gene (reference sequence). The CDR3 runs 15 residues. The CDR3 loop reads CATSRTGTAVNEQFF. CDR3 bases: TGTGCCACCAGCAGAACCGGGACTGCAGTCAATGAGCAGTTCTTC.

This chain links TRBV5-5 with TRBJ2-1; no clear D gene. The CDR3 is 14 amino acids. Trimming removed 4 bases at V and 4 bases at J, with 12 bases between. The germline gives CDR1 SGHKS, CDR2 YYEKEE (reference sequence). The CDR3, as DNA: TGTGCCAGCAGCCCCCTCCACAGTTACAATGAGCAGTTCTTC. Translated, it gives CASSPLHSYNEQFF.

The gene calls are TRBV7-9 and TRBJ1-5; D is undetermined. The CDR3 runs 13 residues. V was shortened by 1 base and J by 6 bases, with 7 bases between the two germline ends. CDR1 and CDR2 (germline): SEHNR, FQNEAQ (reference sequence). Here the CDR3 reads CASSLEFGQPQHF. The CDR3 coding sequence is TGTGCCAGCAGCTTAGAGTTTGGTCAGCCCCAGCATTTT.

The chain carries TRBV7-2 and TRBJ1-5; TRBD1 matches at 8 bases. Germline trimming cut 8 bases from V and 4 bases from J; bases unmatched to any gene: 7. This CDR3 region has 14 residues. CDR1 is SGHTA and CDR2 is FQGNSA in the germline V gene. CDR3 DNA sequence: TGTGCCAGCTCGGACAGGGTAGGGAATCAGCCCCAGCATTTT. Its protein is CASSDRVGNQPQHF.

The rearrangement uses TRBV27 and TRBJ1-3; 7 bases agree with TRBD1. With V trimmed by 6 bases and J by 4 bases, 15 bases remained unmatched. Germline CDR1 reads MNHEY; CDR2 reads SMNVEV (reference sequence). The CDR3 spans 17 residues. This CDR3 reads CASRPFSTGAGGNTIYF. CDR3 sequence (DNA): TGTGCCAGCAGGCCATTCTCTACAGGGGCCGGGGGAAACACCATATATTTT.

The rearrangement uses TRBV20-1 and TRBJ2-7, with no clear D. V was trimmed by 3 bases and J by 3 bases, leaving 21 bases between them. In germline, CDR1 is DFQATT, CDR2 SNEGSKA (reference sequence). The CDR3 covers 16 residues. CDR3 sequence (DNA): TGCAGTGCTAGTATTCGTGGCTACACCCAAATCTACGAGCAGTACTTC. This translates into CSASIRGYTQIYEQYF.

The chain has TRBV6-4 and TRBJ1-4, with 8 bases aligning to TRBD1. Germline lookup yields CDR1 MRHNA and CDR2 SNTAGT. This CDR3 region has 15 residues. The V and J ends lost 3 bases and 7 bases, in that order; junction bases with no gene match: 7. CDR3 amino acids: CASSDSGGAGEKLFF. The CDR3 DNA sequence: TGTGCCAGCAGTGATTCAGGGGGCGCGGGTGAAAAACTGTTTTTT.

In its sample, this clone was seen once. The chain carries TRBV28 and TRBJ1-3; tentative D call: TRBD1 (5 bases). The germline V and J ends were trimmed by 5 bases and 0 bases, with 17 bases remaining between them. Germline-derived CDR1 and CDR2 are MDHEN and SYDVKM. The CDR3 totals 17 residues. CDR3 bases: TGTGCCAGCAGTGATTTCAGGGATAGTTACTCTGGAAACACCATATATTTT. As protein: CASSDFRDSYSGNTIYF.

The chain recombines TRBV11-2 with TRBJ2-5; D ambiguous. The CDR3 has 12 residues. Looked up from germline, CDR1 is SGHAT and CDR2 is FQNNGV. V lost 5 bases, J lost 5 bases, and 9 bases lay in between. Written as DNA, the CDR3 is TGTGCCAGCAGCCCCTCGGCGGAGACCCAGTACTTC. Its translation: CASSPSAETQYF. The full variable domain, its missing parts supplied by reference TRBV11-2 and TRBJ2-5, is EAGVAQSPRYKIIEKRQSVAFWCNPISGHATLYWYQQILGQGPKLLIQFQNNGVVDDSQLPKDRFSAERLKGVDSTLKIQPAKLEDSAVYLCASSPSAETQYFGPGTRLLVL.

The V gene is TRBV5-1, the J gene TRBJ2-3, with D maybe TRBD2 (5 bases). The germline V gene encodes CDR1 SGHRS and CDR2 YFSETQ. V was clipped by 3 bases and J by 0 bases, with 17 bases between them. This CDR3 comprises 17 residues. CDR3 coding DNA: TGCGCCAGCAGCTCGGGATTGAGCCTGAGGAGCACAGATACGCAGTATTTT. Translated, it gives CASSSGLSLRSTDTQYF.

V gene TRBV6-1 combines with J gene TRBJ2-1; 9 bases match TRBD1. Trimming cost V 3 bases and J 10 bases; bases outside gene matches: 13. The CDR3 totals 16 residues. CDR1 and CDR2 from the germline V gene are MNHNS and SASEGT. Written as DNA, the CDR3 is TGTGCCAGCAGTGATACAGGGGGCAATCCTGTAGGGGAGCAGTTCTTC. This sequence encodes CASSDTGGNPVGEQFF.

This chain uses TRBV2 with TRBJ1-5; maybe TRBD1 (6 bases). The CDR3 runs 15 residues. V was pared by 4 bases and J by 7 bases, with 17 bases between. CDR1 SNHLY and CDR2 FYNNEI come from the germline V gene. DNA of the CDR3: TGTGCCAGCAGTGTCGGACAGTCCCCATGGCAGCCCCAGCATTTT. Protein: CASSVGQSPWQPQHF.

The gene calls are TRBV19 and TRBJ2-6; D gene ambiguous. Germline values: CDR1 LNHDA, CDR2 SQIVND (reference sequence). The CDR3 consists of 13 residues. The V end was cut by 6 bases, the J end by 1 base, with 4 bases between. Written as DNA, the CDR3 is TGTGCCAGTAGGTTGTCTGGGGCCAACGTCCTGACTTTC. As protein: CASRLSGANVLTF.

The chain recombines TRBV3-1 (or the pseudogene TRBV3-2) with TRBJ1-2; D gene uncertain. V lost 3 bases, J lost 2 bases, and 16 bases lay in between. The CDR3 consists of 16 residues. Germline V gives CDR1 LGHDT, CDR2 YNNKEL (reference sequence). DNA for the CDR3: TGTGCCAGCAGCCAGGGGTCTCGTGGTCCCAACTATGGCTACACCTTC. Translating gives CASSQGSRGPNYGYTF.

This sequence joins TRBV7-8 and TRBJ2-7; D uncertain. Germline V CDR1 and CDR2: SGHVS, FQNEAQ. CDR3 length: 12 amino acids. V was clipped by 2 bases and J by 5 bases, with 7 bases between them. This CDR3 is CASSLSPNEQYF. The CDR3 bases are TGTGCCAGCAGCTTATCCCCTAACGAGCAGTACTTC.

The gene calls are TRBV28 and TRBJ1-2; 10 bases agree with TRBD1. Germline V CDR1 and CDR2: MDHEN, SYDVKM. CDR3 length: 17 amino acids. Trimming cost V 6 bases and J 4 bases; bases outside gene matches: 14. The CDR3 nucleotides are TGTGCCAGCAGCAACCCCGGGACAGGGGACCGAGGCTATGGCTACACCTTC. This sequence encodes CASSNPGTGDRGYGYTF.

The CDR3 protein is CASSYGEENTGELFF. CDR3 sequence (DNA): TGTGCCAGCAGTTACGGTGAAGAGAACACCGGGGAGCTGTTTTTT. This chain links TRBV6-2 or TRBV6-3 with TRBJ2-2; no clear D gene. This CDR3 has 15 amino acids. CDR1 and CDR2 from the germline V gene are MNHEY and SVGEGT. The ends were cut back, 2 bases at V and 1 base at J, with 8 bases in the middle.